The rows below give T cell receptor beta chains drawn from one sample of a study of blood T cell repertoires in COVID-19. Clones were sequenced by immunoSEQ multiplex PCR, and TCRdb holds only the in-frame ones, with some missing. Here the sample spans roughly 220,000 clones, 80% to 90% being singletons. The sample consisted of PBMCs or T cells enriched from blood (not recorded which). These receptors originate from a woman in her thirties or forties with acute COVID-19. CDR3s include the opening cysteine and the closing phenylalanine or tryptophan. Fields, in order: clone size, D gene, CDR3 length, V gene, J gene, CDR3 protein, CDR3 DNA. D genes are given only for firm matches. A row's size may be missing; if present it is once, few, many or a size class.

few	TRBD1	15	TRBV7-6	TRBJ1-2	CASSLAPGQGNGYTF	TGTGCCAGCAGCTTAGCGCCGGGACAGGGAAACGGCTACACCTTC
NA	NA	17	TRBV28	TRBJ1-3	CASSPGGAGRFGNTIYF	TGTGCCAGCAGTCCGGGGGGGGCAGGAAGGTTTGGAAACACCATATATTTT
once	TRBD1	16	TRBV27	TRBJ2-1	CASSLLRGQGYNEQFF	TGTGCCAGCAGTTTGCTACGGGGACAGGGGTACAATGAGCAGTTCTTC
NA	NA	13	TRBV5-4	TRBJ1-1	CASSLPLNTEAFF	TGTGCCAGCAGCTTGCCCTTGAACACTGAAGCTTTCTTT
NA	TRBD2	14	TRBV5-1	TRBJ2-7	CASSWGLEGGEQYF	TGCGCCAGCAGCTGGGGACTAGAAGGCGGCGAGCAGTACTTC
NA	NA	14	TRBV28	TRBJ1-6	CASSPGGYNSPLHF	TGTGCCAGCAGTCCCGGGGGGTATAATTCACCCCTCCACTTT
NA	NA	14	TRBV19	TRBJ1-6	CASSVRDLNSPLHF	TGTGCCAGTAGTGTGAGGGATCTTAATTCACCCCTCCACTTT
NA	NA	14	TRBV10-2	TRBJ2-1	CASSLGTGGNEQFF	TGCGCCAGCAGCTTAGGGACTGGGGGCAATGAGCAGTTCTTC
NA	TRBD2	15	TRBV2	TRBJ2-7	CASSVTSGISYEQYF	TGTGCCAGCAGTGTGACTAGCGGGATCAGCTACGAGCAGTACTTC
NA	NA	14	TRBV7-6	TRBJ2-1	CASSLGSRVNEQFF	TGTGCCAGCAGCTTAGGGAGCAGGGTTAATGAGCAGTTCTTC
NA	NA	14	TRBV6-2/TRBV6-3	TRBJ2-7	CASSWAGRTYEQYF	TGTGCCAGCAGTTGGGCGGGAAGGACCTACGAGCAGTACTTC
NA	NA	13	TRBV7-2	TRBJ1-2	CASSFDRTYGYTF	TGTGCCAGCAGCTTCGACAGGACCTATGGCTACACCTTC
NA	TRBD2	15	TRBV7-8	TRBJ2-5	CASSSSERDGETQYF	TGTGCCAGCAGCTCCAGTGAGCGGGACGGAGAGACCCAGTACTTC
once	NA	14	TRBV7-9	TRBJ1-1	CASSYGQQNTEAFF	TGTGCCAGCAGCTATGGACAGCAGAACACTGAAGCTTTCTTT
NA	NA	14	TRBV7-8	TRBJ2-7	CASSRDSRTTEQYF	TGTGCCAGCAGCCGGGATTCCAGAACTACGGAGCAGTACTTC
NA	NA	14	TRBV7-9	TRBJ1-4	CASSTHGRDEKLFF	TGTGCCAGCAGCACCCACGGGCGGGATGAAAAACTGTTTTTT
NA	TRBD2	15	TRBV7-2	TRBJ2-1	CASRAGGGSYNEQFF	TGTGCCAGCCGGGCCGGCGGGGGCTCCTACAATGAGCAGTTCTTC
once	NA	13	TRBV2	TRBJ2-7	CASSEQALYEQYF	TGTGCCAGCAGTGAGCAGGCCCTCTACGAGCAGTACTTC
NA	TRBD1	14	TRBV3-1/TRBV3-2	TRBJ1-5	CASGQGASNQPQHF	TGTGCCAGCGGACAGGGGGCTAGCAATCAGCCCCAGCATTTT
NA	NA	15	TRBV15	TRBJ1-6	CATSRARGLNSPLHF	TGTGCCACCAGCAGAGCGAGGGGGTTAAATTCACCCCTCCACTTT
NA	NA	14	TRBV3-1/TRBV3-2	TRBJ1-1	CASSHRRGGTEAFF	TGTGCCAGCAGCCATCGACGGGGGGGCACTGAAGCTTTCTTT
NA	NA	15	TRBV3-1/TRBV3-2	TRBJ2-1	CASSQDGSSYNEQFF	TGTGCCAGCAGCCAAGACGGGAGCTCCTACAATGAGCAGTTCTTC
NA	NA	13	TRBV2	TRBJ2-7	CASKEQPTYEQYF	TGTGCCAGTAAGGAACAGCCGACCTACGAGCAGTACTTC
once	NA	15	TRBV5-1	TRBJ1-4	CASSLGGAANEKLFF	TGCGCCAGCAGCTTGGGCGGGGCCGCTAATGAAAAACTGTTTTTT
NA	NA	16	TRBV5-8	TRBJ2-3	CASSTGSSPRTDTQYF	TGTGCCAGCAGCACCGGGAGCAGCCCCCGCACAGATACGCAGTATTTT
NA	NA	21	TRBV15	TRBJ2-7	CATSRDLVVLGSPKNQYEQYF	TGTGCCACCAGCAGAGACTTGGTAGTCTTGGGGAGCCCCAAGAACCAATACGAGCAGTACTTC
NA	NA	13	TRBV14	TRBJ2-7	CASSRGGVYEQYF	TGTGCCAGCAGCCGCGGCGGGGTTTACGAGCAGTACTTC
NA	NA	10	TRBV7-7	TRBJ1-5	CASPIGAQHF	TGTGCCAGCCCCATAGGGGCCCAGCATTTT
NA	NA	12	TRBV16	TRBJ2-7	CASSPILPEQYF	TGTGCCAGCAGCCCCATACTTCCCGAGCAGTACTTC
NA	TRBD2	23	TRBV15	TRBJ2-3	CATSRLSLAGVPRAYPSTDTQYF	TGTGCCACCAGCAGGCTATCACTAGCGGGAGTCCCCCGCGCCTATCCTAGCACAGATACGCAGTATTTT
NA	NA	14	TRBV27	TRBJ1-2	CASSMNGQFYGYTF	TGTGCCAGCAGTATGAATGGGCAGTTCTATGGCTACACCTTC
NA	TRBD2	15	TRBV7-2	TRBJ2-5	CASSARLASQETQYF	TGTGCCAGCAGCGCCCGACTAGCGTCGCAAGAGACCCAGTACTTC
once	NA	13	TRBV3-1/TRBV3-2	TRBJ2-2	CASSQDVTGELFF	TGTGCCAGCAGCCAAGACGTCACCGGGGAGCTGTTTTTT
NA	TRBD1	15	TRBV10-3	TRBJ2-2	CAIRQGAMGTGELFF	TGTGCCATCAGGCAGGGGGCGATGGGCACCGGGGAGCTGTTTTTT
NA	NA	14	TRBV14	TRBJ2-1	CASSLVGVLVEQFF	TGTGCCAGCAGCCTGGTCGGAGTCCTAGTGGAGCAGTTCTTC
NA	NA	15	TRBV14	TRBJ2-3	CASSHQGLSTDTQYF	TGTGCCAGCAGCCATCAGGGGTTGAGCACAGATACGCAGTATTTT
NA	TRBD2	17	TRBV18	TRBJ2-2	CASSPRLAGANTGELFF	TGTGCCAGCTCACCGCGACTAGCGGGAGCGAACACCGGGGAGCTGTTTTTT
NA	NA	15	TRBV5-1	TRBJ1-5	CASSLHGGSNQPQHF	TGCGCCAGCAGCTTGCACGGCGGAAGCAATCAGCCCCAGCATTTT
NA	NA	11	TRBV20-1	TRBJ1-2	CSAPLSYGYTF	TGCAGTGCTCCGCTGAGCTATGGCTACACCTTC
NA	NA	13	TRBV19	TRBJ1-5	CASSERGNQPQHF	TGTGCCAGTAGTGAAAGAGGCAATCAGCCCCAGCATTTT
once	TRBD2	15	TRBV11-2	TRBJ2-7	CASSATSGGSYEQYF	TGTGCCAGCAGCGCAACTAGCGGGGGAAGCTACGAGCAGTACTTC
NA	TRBD2	15	TRBV27	TRBJ2-1	CASSLRGEGDNEQFF	TGTGCCAGCAGTCTCCGAGGGGAGGGCGACAATGAGCAGTTCTTC
NA	NA	12	TRBV6-5	TRBJ1-3	CASRGHENTIYF	TGTGCCAGCAGAGGACACGAAAACACCATATATTTT
NA	TRBD1	15	TRBV3-1/TRBV3-2	TRBJ1-4	CASSQAGGSGEKLFF	TGTGCCAGCAGCCAAGCAGGGGGTTCTGGTGAAAAACTGTTTTTT
NA	NA	18	TRBV10-1	TRBJ1-1	CASSERQGTRRGNTEAFF	TGCGCCAGCAGTGAAAGGCAGGGGACCCGGCGAGGGAACACTGAAGCTTTCTTT
NA	TRBD1	15	TRBV3-1/TRBV3-2	TRBJ1-1	CASSPRDRLNTEAFF	TGTGCCAGCAGCCCCAGGGACAGGTTGAACACTGAAGCTTTCTTT
NA	NA	12	TRBV28	TRBJ2-7	CASSLRGYEQYF	TGTGCCAGCAGTTTACGGGGGTACGAGCAGTACTTC
few	TRBD2	14	TRBV5-4	TRBJ2-1	CASSSLAVYNEQFF	TGTGCCAGCAGCTCCCTAGCGGTATACAATGAGCAGTTCTTC
NA	NA	13	TRBV11-1	TRBJ1-2	CASSREEYRGYTF	TGTGCCAGCAGTCGGGAGGAGTATCGTGGCTACACCTTC